This TCR beta chain was sequenced for a study of blood T cell repertoires in COVID-19. V lost 1 base, J lost 8 bases, and 15 bases lay in between. The V gene's germline CDR1 is SGHDT and CDR2 YYEEEE. The CDR3 has 15 residues. Profiling relied on immunoSEQ multiplex PCR, and the TCRdb table lists in-frame clones only, not all of them. The sample has about 140,000 clones, roughly 80% seen once. The chain recombines TRBV5-6 with TRBJ1-4; unclear D gene. The source material was PBMCs or T cells enriched from blood (not recorded which). This sequence was found in a young woman who had been exposed to COVID-19. The CDR3 coding sequence is TGTGCCAGCAGCTTGTGGACTCCCGGCGGAGAAAAACTGTTTTTT. Translation gives CASSLWTPGGEKLFF.